This note documents a single TCR beta chain sequence. This sample is drawn from a study of T cells expressing NK-cell markers. The CDR3 has 14 residues. Germline CDR1 and CDR2: SGHRS and YFSETQ. For each CDR3 protein, TCRdb gives one entry from its re-call of the 5' RACE reads, without DNA. This listing includes some 410,000 distinct CDR3 sequences. This TCR was recovered from a woman between 18 and 69 years old in good health. V is TRBV5-1 and J is TRBJ2-4; TCRdb reports TRBD1, a call that lacks DNA to check it against. The material sequenced was blood T cells: a sorted CD56 or NKG2C T cell subset, CD4+ or CD8+ T cells, or bulk PBMC T cells (not recorded which). The CDR3 region is CASSFLDRGGIQYF.